A single sample gave rise to the 18 T cell receptor beta chains below, sequenced in a study of neoadjuvant anti-PD-1 for oral cavity cancer. Using immunoSEQ multiplex PCR, the repertoire was profiled, and TCRdb retains in-frame clones only, with some absent. There are under 25,000 clones in the sample; around a quarter occur only once, and about 17% lies in the top ten. Time point indicated: after neoadjuvant nivolumab, at surgical resection. The source was tumor tissue, collected after nivolumab (anti-PD-1) treatment. The receptors were gathered from a person aged 40-85 years with oral cavity squamous cell carcinoma.

The rearrangement links TRBV25-1 to TRBJ1-6, with D maybe TRBD1 (6 bases). This CDR3 region has 14 residues. Germline CDR1 reads MGHDK; CDR2 reads SYGVNS. Trimming cost V 8 bases and J 7 bases, with 15 bases left between them. CDR3 loop: CASLQTGRNSPLHF. CDR3 in DNA: TGTGCCAGCCTACAGACAGGCAGAAATTCACCCCTCCACTTT.

V usage is TRBV7-9 and J usage is TRBJ2-6; no firm D call. V shed 5 bases and J shed 0 bases, with 8 bases lying between them. There are 15 residues in the CDR3. CDR1 SEHNR and CDR2 FQNEAQ come from the germline V gene (reference sequence). The DNA of the CDR3 is TGTGCCAGCAGCCTAAGGGCCTCTGGGGCCAACGTCCTGACTTTC. Its translation is CASSLRASGANVLTF.

This clone has just a few counts. The CDR3 sequence is CASSESGTAYGYTF. DNA for the CDR3: TGTGCCAGCAGTGAGTCGGGGACGGCCTATGGCTACACCTTC. This rearrangement joins TRBV6-5 to TRBJ1-2, with D maybe TRBD1 (5 bases). Germline-derived CDR1 and CDR2 are MNHEY and SVGAGI. CDR3 size: 14 residues. V lost 5 bases and J 4 bases, leaving 14 bases between the germline ends.

The gene calls are TRBV5-8 and TRBJ1-2, with a tentative D call TRBD1 (5 bases). This CDR3 contains 17 residues. Trimming removed 4 bases from V and 2 bases from J, with 21 bases in between. Per germline, CDR1 SGHTS and CDR2 YDEGEE. Here the CDR3 reads CASSLRREGLINYGYTF. The CDR3 coding sequence is TGTGCCAGCAGCCTCAGGCGGGAGGGACTGATAAACTATGGCTACACCTTC.

This clone was detected only a few times. This chain connects TRBV5-1 to TRBJ2-3, with D possibly TRBD1 on 6 matching bases. The length of the CDR3 is 14 residues. CDR1 and CDR2 from the germline V gene are SGHRS and YFSETQ. The V gene lost 2 bases and the J gene lost 2 bases, with 9 bases spanning the gap. The CDR3 loop is CASSFQGHTDTQYF. The CDR3 bases are TGCGCCAGCAGCTTTCAGGGACACACAGATACGCAGTATTTT.

The chain has TRBV6-5 and TRBJ1-1; 7 bases agree with TRBD1. V trimming: 6 bases; J trimming: 2 bases; junction bases outside the gene matches: 3. The CDR3 extends over 13 amino acids. CDR1 and CDR2 (germline): MNHEY, SVGAGI. The CDR3 here is CASRGTANTEAFF. The CDR3 DNA reads TGTGCCAGCAGGGGGACAGCTAACACTGAAGCTTTCTTT.

The table lists this clone with a few counts. The chain joins TRBV11-2 to TRBJ2-1; D call uncertain. Germline V gene lookup returns CDR1 SGHAT and CDR2 FQNNGV. With 0 bases removed from V and 0 bases from J, the gap between germline ends came to 3 bases. This CDR3 comprises 14 residues. CDR3 amino acids: CASSLDYSYNEQFF. CDR3 nucleotides: TGTGCCAGCAGCTTAGACTACTCCTACAATGAGCAGTTCTTC.

The chain employs TRBV19 and TRBJ1-2; 7 bases match TRBD1. CDR1 is LNHDA, CDR2 SQIVND, per germline (reference sequence). Losses at the gene ends were 4 bases for V and 2 bases for J; bases not matched to a gene: 1. The CDR3 is 13 amino acids. The CDR3 reads CASSKQGNYGYTF. CDR3 in DNA: TGTGCCAGTAGTAAACAGGGGAACTATGGCTACACCTTC.

This chain uses TRBV10-1 with TRBJ2-1; 7 bases line up with TRBD2. After removal of 4 bases from V and 2 bases from J, the junction contained 8 bases not matched to a gene. There are 16 residues in the CDR3. Germline V gene lookup returns CDR1 WNHNN and CDR2 SYGVQD (reference sequence). CDR3 loop: CASSGRGGGTYNEQFF. CDR3 DNA: TGCGCCAGCAGTGGCCGGGGCGGGGGAACCTACAATGAGCAGTTCTTC.

This clone was seen ten or more times. This rearrangement joins TRBV5-6 to TRBJ2-2; maybe TRBD1 (6 bases). This CDR3 has 16 amino acids. V was shortened by 0 bases and J by 5 bases, with 14 bases between the two germline ends. Looked up from germline, CDR1 is SGHDT and CDR2 is YYEEEE. The CDR3 region has the DNA TGTGCCAGCAGCTTGGTTGTGGGGGCGAGTACCGGGGAGCTGTTTTTT. Translation gives CASSLVVGASTGELFF.

The V and J genes are TRBV7-9 and TRBJ2-3; D is possibly TRBD2 (5 bases). Germline V gene data show CDR1 as SEHNR and CDR2 as FQNEAQ (reference sequence). The CDR3 loop spans 15 amino acids. V was pared by 1 base and J by 4 bases, with 12 bases between. The CDR3 bases are TGTGCCAGCAGCTTAGACGCTCGGGGAGCAGATACGCAGTATTTT. As protein: CASSLDARGADTQYF.

The chain joins TRBV19 to TRBJ2-5, with D tentatively TRBD1 (5 bases). The ends were cut back, 3 bases at V and 5 bases at J, with 13 bases in the middle. Germline lookup yields CDR1 LNHDA and CDR2 SQIVND (reference sequence). There are 14 residues in the CDR3. This chain's CDR3 is CASSIWGSEETQYF. For the CDR3, the DNA is TGTGCCAGTAGTATTTGGGGCTCTGAGGAGACCCAGTACTTC.

V gene TRBV5-1 combines with J gene TRBJ2-3, with 12 bases aligning to TRBD2. Germline V CDR1 and CDR2: SGHRS, YFSETQ. The CDR3 has 16 amino acids. J lost 4 bases, V lost 5 bases, and 8 bases had no gene match. CDR3 sequence reads: CASRPLAGGLADTQYF. CDR3 coding DNA: TGCGCCAGCAGGCCTCTAGCGGGGGGGCTCGCAGATACGCAGTATTTT.

This chain joins TRBV18 and TRBJ2-5; D unclear. The CDR3 is 13 amino acids. Trimming took off 3 bases at V and 4 bases at J, with 9 bases between the two ends. Germline loops: CDR1 KGHSH, CDR2 LQKENI. CDR3 in amino acids: CASSPGNGETQYF. The DNA for the CDR3 is TGTGCCAGCTCACCCGGCAACGGAGAGACCCAGTACTTC.

This clone was recorded a few times. The chain combines TRBV11-3 with TRBJ2-7; 8 bases match TRBD2. Per the germline V gene, CDR1 is SGHNT and CDR2 is YENEEA. The CDR3 has 14 amino acids. J was trimmed by 11 bases and V by 1 base; bases with no gene match: 10. The DNA for the CDR3 is TGTGCCAGCAGCTTAGGAAGGGGGACTAGTAGTGAGTACTTC. Its translation: CASSLGRGTSSEYF.

This sequence joins TRBV9 and TRBJ1-1; 7 bases are a match to TRBD1. The V gene's germline CDR1 is SGDLS and CDR2 YYNGEE. The CDR3 runs to 13 residues. The CDR3 bases are TGTGCAACCGGAGGGGGCAAGGGCACTGAAGCTTTCTTT. Residues: CATGGGKGTEAFF.

This clone was counted a few times. The chain combines TRBV7-3 with TRBJ2-2; the D call may be TRBD1 or TRBD2 (6 bases each). Trimming took 3 bases from V and 6 from J, leaving 11 bases between them. Germline lookup yields CDR1 SGHTA and CDR2 FQGTGA. The length of the CDR3 is 14 residues. The chain's CDR3 is CASSLGGPPGELFF. CDR3 coding DNA: TGTGCCAGCAGCTTGGGGGGCCCTCCCGGGGAGCTGTTTTTT.

This sequence joins TRBV19 and TRBJ1-2; 7 bases align to TRBD1. Germline CDR1 reads LNHDA; CDR2 reads SQIVND (reference sequence). V gave up 3 bases and J gave up 6 bases; unmatched junction bases: 7. There are 14 residues in the CDR3. The CDR3: CASSMKGAGNGYTF. The CDR3 coding sequence is TGTGCCAGTAGTATGAAGGGGGCAGGGAATGGCTACACCTTC.